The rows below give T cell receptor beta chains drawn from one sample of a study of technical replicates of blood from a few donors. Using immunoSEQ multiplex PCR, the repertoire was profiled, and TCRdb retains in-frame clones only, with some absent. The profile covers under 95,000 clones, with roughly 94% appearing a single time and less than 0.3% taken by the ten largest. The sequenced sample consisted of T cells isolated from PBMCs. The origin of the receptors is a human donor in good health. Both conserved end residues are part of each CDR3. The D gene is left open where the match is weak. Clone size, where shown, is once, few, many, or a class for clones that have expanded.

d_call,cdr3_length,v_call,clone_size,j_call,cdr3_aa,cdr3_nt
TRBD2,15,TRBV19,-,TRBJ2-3,CASGGGLPYTDTQYF,TGTGCCAGTGGTGGGGGACTACCTTACACAGATACGCAGTATTTT
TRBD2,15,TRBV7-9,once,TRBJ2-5,CASSSLLANQETQYF,TGTGCCAGCAGCTCCCTACTAGCGAATCAAGAGACCCAGTACTTC
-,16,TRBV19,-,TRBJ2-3,CASTKGRGDTTDTQYF,TGTGCCAGTACCAAAGGGAGGGGGGATACCACAGATACGCAGTATTTT
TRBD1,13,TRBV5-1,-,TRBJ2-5,CASSRGDRVGQYF,TGCGCCAGCAGCCGAGGGGACAGAGTCGGCCAGTACTTC
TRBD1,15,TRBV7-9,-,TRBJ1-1,CASSLGQGLITEAFF,TGTGCCAGCAGCTTAGGACAGGGGCTGATCACTGAAGCTTTCTTT
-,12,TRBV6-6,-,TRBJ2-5,CASSRIQGTQYF,TGTGCCAGCAGTCGCATACAGGGTACCCAGTACTTC
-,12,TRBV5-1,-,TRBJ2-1,CASSQDYNEQFF,TGCGCCAGCAGCCAGGACTACAATGAGCAGTTCTTC
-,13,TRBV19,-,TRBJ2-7,CASSIVPRGEQYF,TGTGCCAGTAGTATAGTTCCCCGGGGCGAGCAGTACTTC
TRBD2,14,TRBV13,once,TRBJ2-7,CASSLGAGAYEQYF,TGTGCCAGCAGCTTAGGTGCGGGAGCCTACGAGCAGTACTTC
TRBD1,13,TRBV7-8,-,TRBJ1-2,CASTKGTADGYTF,TGTGCCAGCACCAAAGGGACAGCGGATGGCTACACCTTC
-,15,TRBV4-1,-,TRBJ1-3,CASSQDARLGNTIYF,TGCGCCAGCAGCCAAGACGCCAGGCTTGGAAACACCATATATTTT
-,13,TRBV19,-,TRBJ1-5,CASRKAGDQPQHF,TGTGCCAGTAGAAAAGCAGGGGATCAGCCCCAGCATTTT
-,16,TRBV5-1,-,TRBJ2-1,CASSRLDVPTMDEQFF,TGCGCCAGCAGCCGACTAGATGTGCCCACAATGGATGAGCAGTTCTTC
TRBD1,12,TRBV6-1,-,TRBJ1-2,CASRETGGGYTF,TGTGCCAGCAGAGAGACAGGGGGTGGCTACACCTTC
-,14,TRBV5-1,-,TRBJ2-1,CASSLGAGIDEQFF,TGCGCCAGCAGCTTGGGGGCAGGGATCGATGAGCAGTTCTTC
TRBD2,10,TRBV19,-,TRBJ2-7,CAAGVGEQYF,TGTGCCGCGGGAGTAGGCGAGCAGTACTTC
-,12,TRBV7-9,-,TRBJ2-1,CASSFVRDEQFF,TGTGCCAGCAGCTTTGTGAGAGATGAGCAGTTCTTC
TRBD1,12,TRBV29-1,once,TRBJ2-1,CSVSQGNHEQFF,TGCAGCGTTTCACAGGGGAACCATGAGCAGTTCTTC
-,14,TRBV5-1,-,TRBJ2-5,CASSLEQLQETQYF,TGCGCCAGCAGCTTGGAACAGCTTCAAGAGACCCAGTACTTC
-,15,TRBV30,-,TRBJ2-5,CAWSVARGFGETQYF,TGTGCCTGGAGTGTAGCCAGGGGATTTGGAGAGACCCAGTACTTC
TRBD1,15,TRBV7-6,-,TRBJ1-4,CASSSKGQFNEKLFF,TGTGCCAGCAGCTCGAAGGGACAGTTTAATGAAAAACTGTTTTTT
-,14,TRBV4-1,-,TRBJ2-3,CASSQETTTDTQYF,TGCGCCAGCAGCCAAGAGACAACCACAGATACGCAGTATTTT
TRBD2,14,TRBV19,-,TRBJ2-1,CASSIIAGENEQFF,TGTGCCAGTAGTATTATAGCGGGAGAAAATGAGCAGTTCTTC
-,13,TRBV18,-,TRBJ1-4,CASSLSFNEKLFF,TGTGCCAGCTCCCTAAGCTTCAATGAAAAACTGTTTTTT
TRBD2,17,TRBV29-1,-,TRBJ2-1,CSVEDQRGGGSYNEQFF,TGCAGCGTTGAAGATCAGAGGGGCGGGGGTTCCTACAATGAGCAGTTCTTC
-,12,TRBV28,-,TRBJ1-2,CASSLSSVGYTF,TGTGCCAGCAGTTTGTCGTCCGTTGGCTACACCTTC
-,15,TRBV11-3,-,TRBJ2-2,CASSLAPRGSGELFF,TGTGCCAGCAGCTTAGCCCCACGCGGGTCCGGGGAGCTGTTTTTT
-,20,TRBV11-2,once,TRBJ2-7,CASSLDFWRPTSGVNGEQYF,TGTGCCAGCAGCTTAGATTTTTGGCGCCCGACCTCGGGAGTCAATGGCGAGCAGTACTTC